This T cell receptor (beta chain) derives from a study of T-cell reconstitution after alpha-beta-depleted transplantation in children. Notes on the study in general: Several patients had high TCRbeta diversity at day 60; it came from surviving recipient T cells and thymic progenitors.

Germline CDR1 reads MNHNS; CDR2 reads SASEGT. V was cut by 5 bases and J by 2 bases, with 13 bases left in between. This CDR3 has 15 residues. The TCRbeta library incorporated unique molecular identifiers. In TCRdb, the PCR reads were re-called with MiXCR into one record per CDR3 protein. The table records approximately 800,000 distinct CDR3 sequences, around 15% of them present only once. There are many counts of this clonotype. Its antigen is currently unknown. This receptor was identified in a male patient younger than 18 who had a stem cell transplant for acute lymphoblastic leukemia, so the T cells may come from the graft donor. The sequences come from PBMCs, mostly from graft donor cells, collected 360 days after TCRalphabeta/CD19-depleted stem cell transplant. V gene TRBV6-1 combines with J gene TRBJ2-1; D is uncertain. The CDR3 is CASSLVTPTYNEQFF. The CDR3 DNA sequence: TGTGCCAGCAGTCTGGTGACTCCTACCTACAATGAGCAGTTCTTC.